This TCR beta chain was observed in a study of T-cell reconstitution after alpha-beta-depleted transplantation in children (dated by TCRdb to about 2016). As for the study more broadly: Using TCR repertoire profiling, the study followed T-cell immune reconstitution in a quantitative way in children after TCRalphabeta/CD19-depleted allogeneic hematopoietic cell transplantation. Study-level results and caveats: In some patients, high TCRbeta diversity at day 60 was attributed to recipient T cells and intrathymic progenitors that had survived conditioning. Hyperexpanded clone frequencies declined over subsequent months; after one year, T-cell counts and TCRbeta diversity were mostly attributed to newly produced T cells. About two months after transplant, the apparently early recovery of alphabetaT-cell counts reportedly depended on just several hundred clones that had expanded rapidly and came from non-depleted graft cells.

Per the publication, the treatment or condition label means: allogeneic hematopoietic cell transplantation with graft depleted of TCRalphabeta T cells and CD19 B cells. The children who served as transplant recipients had been given grafts of TCRalphabeta/CD19-depleted allogeneic hematopoietic cells. To prepare the library, PCR was applied. Sequencing was carried out with an Illumina HiSeq 2500. To normalize quantification of the TCRbeta repertoire, the TCR libraries were built with molecular barcoding that relied on unique molecular identifiers. The public reads were reprocessed in TCRdb via fastp at Q25 and MiXCR, keeping in-frame beta chains. Duplicate CDR3 protein sequences are folded into a single record with the most common DNA and genes. This sample holds about 200,000 distinct CDR3 sequences; about 8.2% were observed only once. Less than 40% of the sample is held by the ten biggest clonotypes.

This clonotype was found many times. The clone's antigen remains unknown. Base qualities are not provided; no much larger clone lies one nucleotide away. From cysteine to phenylalanine, the CDR3 is 14 amino acids long. The retained sequence is limited to the CDR3, 42 bases, with the frame set at the first base. CDR1 and CDR2 are drawn from the germline V gene: SGHTA, FQGTGA. V is pared back by 2 bases and J by 7 bases, with 12 bases lying between the germline termini. The rearrangement joined TRBV7-3 to TRBJ2-1, and perhaps TRBD2 as D gene, on 5 matching bases. This clonotype was sampled from a male patient between 2 and 15 years old who had a stem cell transplant for acute myeloid leukemia, so the T cells may come from the graft donor. Here the sequenced sample was PBMCs, mostly from graft donor cells, taken 360 days after TCRalphabeta/CD19-depleted stem cell transplant. The bases are TGTGCCAGCAGCTTAGGGCTAGCTGTTAATGAGCAGTTCTTC. The encoded protein is CASSLGLAVNEQFF.